Below are 11 T cell receptor beta chains sequenced from a single sample in a study of regulatory T cells in long-lasting Graves disease. Described time point: persistent/refractory GD, antithyroid drugs over 5 years with positive TRAb. Preparation of the TCR library used RNA extracted from PBMCs. The authors built TCR beta libraries using iRepertoire HTBI primers and Arm-PCR of CDR3 regions. From the multiplex PCR reads, TCRdb called clonotypes with MiXCR, one entry per CDR3 protein. Among 310,000 or so distinct CDR3 sequences listed, 22% were seen once. Sequenced material: peripheral blood mononuclear cells (PBMCs), taken when the disease was refractory, from a patient treated with antithyroid drugs. These receptor sequences come from a female donor with Graves disease.

This chain joins TRBV6-5 and TRBJ1-3; TRBD1 matches at 9 bases. CDR3 size: 15 residues. Germline loops: CDR1 MNHEY, CDR2 SVGAGI. V dropped 2 bases and J dropped 4; count of bases not matched to a gene: 3. The CDR3, as DNA: TGTGCCAGCAGTTACGGGGGGACAGGGGGAAACACCATATATTTT. Its protein product is CASSYGGTGGNTIYF.

The chain is built from TRBV7-9 and TRBJ2-3; the D is unclear. Trimming removed 5 bases at V and 4 bases at J, with 19 bases between. Germline lookup yields CDR1 SEHNR and CDR2 FQNEAQ (reference sequence). The CDR3 sequence is 16 residues long. The CDR3 DNA reads as TGTGCCAGCAGCGCACAAGACAAATTAGGCCCAGATACGCAGTATTTT. Amino acid sequence: CASSAQDKLGPDTQYF. Full variable domain (rest looked up from reference TRBV7-9 and TRBJ2-3): DTGVSQNPRHKITKRGQNVTFRCDPISEHNRLYWYRQTLGQGPEFLTYFQNEAQLEKSRLLSDRFSAERPKGSFSTLEIQRTEQGDSAMYLCASSAQDKLGPDTQYFGPGTRLTVL.

This clonotype was observed a few times. This chain connects TRBV3-1 to TRBJ1-2; possible D gene TRBD1, 6 bases. Deletions cut 0 bases from V and 4 bases from J, with 12 bases between. Germline V gene sequence: CDR1 LGHDT, CDR2 YNNKEL (reference sequence). The CDR3 runs to 15 residues. The DNA of the CDR3 is TGTGCCAGCAGCCAAGATGGAGGCAGGGGCTATGGCTACACCTTC. Its translation: CASSQDGGRGYGYTF. Combining the CDR3 with reference TRBV3-1 and TRBJ1-2 gives the whole variable domain DTAVSQTPKYLVTQMGNDKSIKCEQNLGHDTMYWYKQDSKKFLKIMFSYNNKELIINETVPNRFSPKSPDKAHLNLHINSLELGDSAVYFCASSQDGGRGYGYTFGSGTRLTVV.

This clonotype is a singleton in its sample. This chain links TRBV6-2 or TRBV6-3 with TRBJ1-1; D is uncertain. This CDR3 contains 11 residues. Trimming left V 7 bases short and J 6 bases short, with 9 bases between. CDR1 is MNHEY and CDR2 is SVGEGT in the germline V gene. CDR3 coding DNA: TGTGCCAGCATCTATGGATCTGAAGCTTTCTTT. Amino acids: CASIYGSEAFF.

This clonotype occurred many times. The chain links TRBV7-2 to TRBJ2-7, with D unresolved. The CDR3 has 13 amino acids. Germline lookup yields CDR1 SGHTA and CDR2 FQGNSA. Trimming shortened V by 1 base and J by 6 bases, and 10 bases separated the two germline ends. The CDR3 nucleotides read TGTGCCAGCAGCTTAGAGGCAGGAATCGAGCAGTACTTC. This sequence encodes CASSLEAGIEQYF. Full variable domain (remainder filled in from reference TRBV7-2 and TRBJ2-7): GAGVSQSPSNKVTEKGKDVELRCDPISGHTALYWYRQSLGQGLEFLIYFQGNSAPDKSGLPSDRFSAERTGGSVSTLTIQRTQQEDSAVYLCASSLEAGIEQYFGPGTRLTVT.

This clonotype was seen a few times. This chain links TRBV30 with TRBJ1-5; tentatively, D is TRBD1 (5 bases). The CDR3 is made up of 14 amino acids. Germline lookup yields CDR1 GTSNPN and CDR2 SVGIG (reference sequence). V was shortened by 5 bases and J by 3 bases, with 14 bases between the two germline ends. The CDR3 DNA follows: TGTGCCTGGGGGGACGACAGCTACAATCAGCCCCAGCATTTT. It codes for CAWGDDSYNQPQHF.

V is TRBV6-1 and J is TRBJ1-5; D remains unclear. The CDR3 sequence is 17 residues long. V dropped 3 bases and J dropped 0 bases, with 15 bases sitting between them. CDR1 is MNHNS, CDR2 SASEGT, per germline. The CDR3 region is CASSDGLDTYSNQPQHF. The CDR3 DNA reads as TGTGCCAGCAGTGATGGGCTCGACACGTATAGCAATCAGCCCCAGCATTTT.

The sample holds many counts of this clonotype. The chain has TRBV2 and TRBJ2-1; 8 positions agree with TRBD2. Germline CDR1 and CDR2: SNHLY and FYNNEI. The CDR3 consists of 15 residues. Trimming at V came to 1 base and at J to 6 bases, leaving 5 bases not matched to a gene. The CDR3 loop reads CASSEGTSSSNEQFF. CDR3 DNA: TGTGCCAGCAGTGAAGGGACTAGCTCTTCCAATGAGCAGTTCTTC.

This chain connects TRBV7-9 to TRBJ2-2, with TRBD2 matching 12 bases. The germline V gene encodes CDR1 SEHNR and CDR2 FQNEAQ (reference sequence). J was trimmed by 3 bases and V by 1 base; bases with no gene match: 12. The CDR3 runs 20 residues. The CDR3 here is CASSLGVRLAGAVDTGELFF. CDR3 bases: TGTGCCAGCAGCTTAGGAGTGCGACTAGCGGGAGCGGTGGACACCGGGGAGCTGTTTTTT. Full variable domain (missing parts from reference TRBV7-9 and TRBJ2-2): DTGVSQNPRHKITKRGQNVTFRCDPISEHNRLYWYRQTLGQGPEFLTYFQNEAQLEKSRLLSDRFSAERPKGSFSTLEIQRTEQGDSAMYLCASSLGVRLAGAVDTGELFFGEGSRLTVL.

In this sample, this clonotype turned up many times. V usage is TRBV3-1 and J usage is TRBJ1-2; D not certain. Trimming pared 1 base from V and 7 bases from J, leaving 13 bases between. Germline CDR1 reads LGHDT; CDR2 reads YNNKEL (reference sequence). This CDR3 is built from 14 residues. This CDR3 is CASSQAADLAGYTF. The CDR3 region has the DNA TGTGCCAGCAGCCAAGCTGCGGATTTGGCTGGCTACACCTTC.

This clonotype was picked up many times. The rearrangement joins TRBV30 to TRBJ2-7; no clear D gene. This CDR3 region has 11 residues. Germline V gene data show CDR1 as GTSNPN and CDR2 as SVGIG (reference sequence). V was trimmed by 0 bases and J by 5 bases, leaving 5 bases between them. The CDR3 reads CAWSVGNEQYF. The DNA for the CDR3 is TGTGCCTGGAGTGTAGGTAACGAGCAGTACTTC. Looking up the rest from reference TRBV30 and TRBJ2-7 gives the full variable domain: SQTIHQWPATLVQPVGSPLSLECTVEGTSNPNLYWYRQAAGRGLQLLFYSVGIGQISSEVPQNLSASRPQDRQFILSSKKLLLSDSGFYLCAWSVGNEQYFGPGTRLTVT.